This TCR beta chain was identified during a study of T cell responses to AZD1222 COVID-19 vaccine. CDR1 and CDR2 (germline): SGHRS, YFSETQ. V was clipped by 1 base and J by 7 bases, with 12 bases between them. This CDR3 spans 14 amino acids. Profiled with immunoSEQ multiplex PCR; TCRdb holds only in-frame clones, not every one. The repertoire holds tens of thousands of clones, with roughly 86% as singletons. Details on this clone: Its antigen is currently unknown.

Findings and caveats of the study: Baseline serology detected seropositivity in only five or six AZD1222 recipients.

The V and J genes are TRBV5-1 and TRBJ1-5; D is uncertain. The source was peripheral blood, collected on day 0 of MenACWY control vaccination. The clonotype was recovered from an adult in good health. The CDR3 is CASSLTPISQPQHF. The DNA for the CDR3 is TGCGCCAGCAGCTTGACCCCCATCAGCCAGCCCCAGCATTTT.